This T cell receptor beta chain comes out of a study of human T cells and chemical hapten exposure. Looking at the study overall: Patch tests of 0.01% DPC on the upper back were read at 6 days.

The time point denotes: patch test 1, 2 weeks after DPC sensitization. Treatment noted: therapeutic diphenylcyclopropenone sensitization with weekly scalp DPC. This clonotype was picked up a small number of times. The V end lost 4 bases, the J end lost 6 bases, and 9 bases lay between the germline ends. Germline values: CDR1 SNHLY, CDR2 FYNNEI. CDR3 length equals 12 residues. TCRdb independently ran MiXCR on the RACE reads; one entry per CDR3 protein. Of 380,000 or so distinct CDR3 sequences listed, approximately 5.1% were seen once; the top ten hold under 3%. The sequenced sample was whole blood, obtained in connection with sensitization to the hapten diphenylcyclopropenone (DPC). The V and J genes are TRBV2 and TRBJ1-2; D not certain. The sequence was collected from a woman aged 50 to 60 with alopecia areata. Some clones in this sample may be carry-over from other donors' samples. CDR3 in amino acids: CASSGEGNGYTF. In DNA, the CDR3 is TGTGCCAGCAGTGGGGAGGGAAATGGCTACACCTTC.